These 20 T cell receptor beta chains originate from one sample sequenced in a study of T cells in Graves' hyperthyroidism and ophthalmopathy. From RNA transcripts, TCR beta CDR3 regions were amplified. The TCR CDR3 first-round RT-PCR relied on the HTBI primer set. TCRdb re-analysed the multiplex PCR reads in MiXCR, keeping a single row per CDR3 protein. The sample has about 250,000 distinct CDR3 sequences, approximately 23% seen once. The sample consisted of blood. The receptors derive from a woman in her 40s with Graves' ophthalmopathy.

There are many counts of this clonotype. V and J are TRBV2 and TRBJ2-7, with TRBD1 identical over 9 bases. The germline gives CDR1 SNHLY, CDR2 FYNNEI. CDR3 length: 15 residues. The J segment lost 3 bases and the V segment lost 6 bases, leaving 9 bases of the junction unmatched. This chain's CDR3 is CASRLGTGTNYEQYF. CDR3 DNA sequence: TGTGCCAGCAGGTTGGGGACAGGGACCAACTACGAGCAGTACTTC.

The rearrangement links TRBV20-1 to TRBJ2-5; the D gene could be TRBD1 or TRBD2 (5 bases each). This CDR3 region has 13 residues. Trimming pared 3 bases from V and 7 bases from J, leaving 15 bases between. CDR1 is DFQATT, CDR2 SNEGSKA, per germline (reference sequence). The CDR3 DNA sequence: TGCAGTGCTAGTGATCTCAGGGAGAGGACCCAGTACTTC. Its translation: CSASDLRERTQYF.

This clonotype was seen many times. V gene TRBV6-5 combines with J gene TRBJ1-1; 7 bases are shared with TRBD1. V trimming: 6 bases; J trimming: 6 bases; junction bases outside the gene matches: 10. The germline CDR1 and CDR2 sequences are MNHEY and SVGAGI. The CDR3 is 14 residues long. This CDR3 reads CASSLEHRGAEAFF. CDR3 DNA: TGTGCCAGCAGCCTAGAACACAGGGGTGCTGAAGCTTTCTTT.

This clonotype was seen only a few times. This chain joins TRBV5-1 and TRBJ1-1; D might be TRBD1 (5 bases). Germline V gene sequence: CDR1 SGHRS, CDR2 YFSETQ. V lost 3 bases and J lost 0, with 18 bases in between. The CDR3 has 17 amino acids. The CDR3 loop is CASSSGGRRWMNTEAFF. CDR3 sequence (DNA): TGCGCCAGCAGCTCGGGGGGTCGTAGATGGATGAACACTGAAGCTTTCTTT. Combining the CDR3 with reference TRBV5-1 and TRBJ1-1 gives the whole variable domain KAGVTQTPRYLIKTRGQQVTLSCSPISGHRSVSWYQQTPGQGLQFLFEYFSETQRNKGNFPGRFSGRQFSNSRSEMNVSTLELGDSALYLCASSSGGRRWMNTEAFFGQGTRLTVV.

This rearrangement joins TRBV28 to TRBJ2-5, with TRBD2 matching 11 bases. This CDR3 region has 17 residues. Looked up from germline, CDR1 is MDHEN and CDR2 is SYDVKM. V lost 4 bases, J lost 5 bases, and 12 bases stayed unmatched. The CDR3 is CASSSLTTSGSRETQYF. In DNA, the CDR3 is TGTGCCAGCAGTTCCCTAACTACTAGCGGGAGTAGGGAGACCCAGTACTTC.

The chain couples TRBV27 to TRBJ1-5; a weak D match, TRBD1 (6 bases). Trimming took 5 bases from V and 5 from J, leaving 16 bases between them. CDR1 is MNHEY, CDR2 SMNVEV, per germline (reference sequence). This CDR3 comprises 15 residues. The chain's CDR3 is CASSPTGQLDQPQHF. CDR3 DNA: TGTGCCAGCAGTCCGACAGGACAGCTTGATCAGCCCCAGCATTTT.

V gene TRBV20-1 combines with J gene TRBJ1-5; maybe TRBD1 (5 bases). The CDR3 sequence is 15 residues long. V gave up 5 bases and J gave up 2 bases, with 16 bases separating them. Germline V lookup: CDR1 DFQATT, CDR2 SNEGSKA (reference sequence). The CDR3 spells CSAEKGLSGNQPQHF. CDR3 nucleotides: TGCAGTGCTGAGAAGGGGTTGAGTGGCAATCAGCCCCAGCATTTT.

The CDR3 region has the DNA TGTGCCAGCAGTTGGGGGGGGGCCGGTACATTCGACTATGGCTACACCTTC. This gives the protein CASSWGGAGTFDYGYTF. The V gene is TRBV12-3 or TRBV12-4, the J gene TRBJ1-2; perhaps TRBD1 as D (6 bases). V was clipped by 4 bases and J by 3 bases, with 21 bases between them. The CDR3 contains 17 residues.

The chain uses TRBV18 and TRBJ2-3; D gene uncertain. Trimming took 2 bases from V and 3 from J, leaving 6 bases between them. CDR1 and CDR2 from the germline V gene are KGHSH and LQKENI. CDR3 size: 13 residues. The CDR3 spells CASSPALTDTQYF. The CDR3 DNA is TGTGCCAGCTCACCAGCCTTGACAGATACGCAGTATTTT.

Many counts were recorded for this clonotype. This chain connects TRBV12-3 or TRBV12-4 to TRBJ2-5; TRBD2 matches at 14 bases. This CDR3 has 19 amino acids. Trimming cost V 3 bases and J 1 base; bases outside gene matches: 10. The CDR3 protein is CASSFILTSGRGSQETQYF. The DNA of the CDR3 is TGTGCCAGCAGTTTTATATTGACTAGCGGGAGGGGGTCCCAAGAGACCCAGTACTTC.

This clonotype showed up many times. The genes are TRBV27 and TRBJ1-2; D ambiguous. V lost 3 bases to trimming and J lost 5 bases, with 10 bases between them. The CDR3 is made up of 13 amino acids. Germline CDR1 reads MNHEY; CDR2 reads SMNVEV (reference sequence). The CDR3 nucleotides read TGTGCCAGCAGTTTCGCCGGGGAGTATGGCTACACCTTC. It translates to CASSFAGEYGYTF.

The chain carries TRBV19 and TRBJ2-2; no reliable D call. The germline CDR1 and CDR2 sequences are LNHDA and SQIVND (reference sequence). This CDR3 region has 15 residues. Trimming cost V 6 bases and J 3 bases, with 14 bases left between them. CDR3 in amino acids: CASSRFGWDTGELFF. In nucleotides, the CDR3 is TGTGCCAGTAGCAGATTTGGGTGGGACACCGGGGAGCTGTTTTTT.

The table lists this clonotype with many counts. CDR3 region: CASSPGGYEQYF. The CDR3 DNA is TGTGCCAGCAGTCCAGGGGGATACGAGCAGTACTTC. The chain carries TRBV6-2 or TRBV6-3 and TRBJ2-7; 7 bases agree with TRBD1. Per the germline V gene, CDR1 is MNHEY and CDR2 is SVGEGT. The CDR3 contains 12 residues. V was pared by 5 bases and J by 4 bases, with 2 bases of the junction left unmatched.

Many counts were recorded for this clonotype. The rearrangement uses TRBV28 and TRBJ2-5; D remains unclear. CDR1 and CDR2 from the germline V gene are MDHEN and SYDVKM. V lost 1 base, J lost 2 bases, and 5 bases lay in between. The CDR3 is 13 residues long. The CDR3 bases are TGTGCCAGCAGTTTATCCGGGCAAGAGACCCAGTACTTC. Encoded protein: CASSLSGQETQYF.

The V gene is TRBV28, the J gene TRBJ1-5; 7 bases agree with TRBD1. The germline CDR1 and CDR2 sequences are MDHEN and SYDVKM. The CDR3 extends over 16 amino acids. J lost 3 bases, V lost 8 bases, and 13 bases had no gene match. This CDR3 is CASQGTEMTINQPQHF. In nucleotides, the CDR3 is TGTGCCAGCCAAGGGACAGAAATGACGATCAATCAGCCCCAGCATTTT.

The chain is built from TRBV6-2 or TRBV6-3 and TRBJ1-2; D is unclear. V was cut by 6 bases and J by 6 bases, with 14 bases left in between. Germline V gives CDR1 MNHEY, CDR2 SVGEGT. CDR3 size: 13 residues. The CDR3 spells CASSFTRENGYTF. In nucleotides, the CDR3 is TGTGCCAGCAGCTTCACACGGGAGAATGGCTACACCTTC.

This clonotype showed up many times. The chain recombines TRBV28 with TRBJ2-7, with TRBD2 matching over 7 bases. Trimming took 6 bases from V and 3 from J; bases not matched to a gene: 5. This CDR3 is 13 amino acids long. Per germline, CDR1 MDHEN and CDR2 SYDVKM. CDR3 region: CASSQGGGYEQYF. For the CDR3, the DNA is TGTGCCAGCAGCCAAGGCGGGGGCTACGAGCAGTACTTC.

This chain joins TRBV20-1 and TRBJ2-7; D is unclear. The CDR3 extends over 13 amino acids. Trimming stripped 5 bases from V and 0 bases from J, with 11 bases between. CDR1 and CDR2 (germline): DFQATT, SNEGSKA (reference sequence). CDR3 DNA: TGCAGTGCTGAAGTCGGGTCCTCCTACGAGCAGTACTTC. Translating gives CSAEVGSSYEQYF.

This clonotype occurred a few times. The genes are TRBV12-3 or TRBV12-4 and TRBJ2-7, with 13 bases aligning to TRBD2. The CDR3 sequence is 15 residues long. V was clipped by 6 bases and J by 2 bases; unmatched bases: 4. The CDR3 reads CASSRGTSGTYEQYF. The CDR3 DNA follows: TGTGCCAGCAGCCGAGGGACTAGCGGGACCTACGAGCAGTACTTC.

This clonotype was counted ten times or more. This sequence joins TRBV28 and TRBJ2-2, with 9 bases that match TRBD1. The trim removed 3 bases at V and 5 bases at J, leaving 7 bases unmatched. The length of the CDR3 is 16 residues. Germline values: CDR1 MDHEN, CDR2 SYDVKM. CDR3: CASSFPQGARTGELFF. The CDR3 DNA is TGTGCCAGCAGTTTCCCACAGGGGGCAAGGACCGGGGAGCTGTTTTTT. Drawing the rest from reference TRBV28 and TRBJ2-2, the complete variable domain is DVKVTQSSRYLVKRTGEKVFLECVQDMDHENMFWYRQDPGLGLRLIYFSYDVKMKEKGDIPEGYSVSREKKERFSLILESASTNQTSMYLCASSFPQGARTGELFFGEGSRLTVL.